This T cell receptor (beta chain) was found in a study of cytomegalovirus exposure and HLA in healthy donors. Whole-study findings and limits: The listing of 150 or so TCR beta chains classed them as cytomegalovirus-associated. According to a subsequent analysis, TCR clusters identified in the first cohort showed a tendency to co-occur across the 100 to 150 validation repertoires. Usually a TCR sequence was rare, but some public TCRs were found in many donors.

For this clone: Its specificity is not known.

Libraries were prepared by immunoSEQ multiplex PCR; TCRdb keeps only in-frame clonotypes and omits some of them. The sample consists of some 190,000 clones, more than 75% of them appearing once. The CDR3 is 14 residues long. CDR1 and CDR2 (germline): SNHLY, FYNNEI. V lost 7 bases to trimming and J lost 2 bases, with 14 bases between them. The donors belonged to the approximately 110-subject validation cohort, separate from the approximately 670-subject first cohort. The genes are TRBV2 and TRBJ2-5; D call uncertain. Sequencing input: PBMCs. This receptor was taken from a woman aged 18-35 years in good health and CMV-seronegative. This CDR3 reads CASNPSEIQETQYF. CDR3 nucleotide sequence: TGTGCCAGCAACCCAAGCGAAATACAAGAGACCCAGTACTTC.